A selection of T cell receptor beta chains follows, all from one sample in a study of T-cell reconstitution after alpha-beta-depleted transplantation in children. TCRdb called the PCR reads again in MiXCR, with one record for every CDR3 protein. The repertoire has 640,000 or so distinct CDR3 sequences, 16% of them found once; the top ten carry 0.8% to 1.1%. Sequencing was performed on PBMCs from the stem cell graft donor, taken from the stem cell graft. These receptor sequences come from a human donor who donated a stem cell graft to a child with acute myeloid leukemia. CDR3s include the opening cysteine and the closing phenylalanine or tryptophan.

cdr3_aa,v_call,j_call
CASSPTRVRGGGDTQYF,TRBV7-2,TRBJ2-3
CSALPGIGRIVAKNIQYF,TRBV20-1,TRBJ2-4
CSANLAGTDTQYF,TRBV20-1,TRBJ2-3
CASSSFWADDGYTF,TRBV12-3/TRBV12-4,TRBJ1-2
CSARGIPKSSGNTIYF,TRBV20-1,TRBJ1-3
CASSSFSLAGVGELFF,TRBV4-3,TRBJ2-2
CSVLSGAHGANVLTF,TRBV29-1,TRBJ2-6
CASSQEDRLGSSPLHF,TRBV4-3,TRBJ1-6
CASSPGRTGGPYGYTF,TRBV18,TRBJ1-2
CASSLSAPSNTGELFF,TRBV5-1,TRBJ2-2
CSARKGQGGSPLHF,TRBV20-1,TRBJ1-6
CASSLGAPDEQFF,TRBV7-2,TRBJ2-1
CSAVGRERGGYTF,TRBV20-1,TRBJ1-2
CASSSVSGDRTDTQYF,TRBV7-2,TRBJ2-3
CASSRDRDYGYTF,TRBV27,TRBJ1-2
CASSLAWGWGVGTDTQYF,TRBV5-6,TRBJ2-3
CSAKGMLNEKLFF,TRBV20-1,TRBJ1-4
CASSRDVGGYGKLFF,TRBV7-2,TRBJ1-4
CASSYVQPRTNSPLHF,TRBV6-5,TRBJ1-6
CASSKGGVDNEQFF,TRBV6-1,TRBJ2-1
CSAKLAAYEQYF,TRBV20-1,TRBJ2-7
CASSPQRGTDTQYF,TRBV18,TRBJ2-3
CASSFSGWDNEQFF,TRBV7-3,TRBJ2-1
CASRSSGGKGNEQFF,TRBV12-3/TRBV12-4,TRBJ2-1
CSARGVGYFANNNEQFF,TRBV20-1,TRBJ2-1
CSARPTGGHTEAFF,TRBV20-1,TRBJ1-1
CASSPQQGTGELFF,TRBV7-2,TRBJ2-2
CASSPTNQETQYF,TRBV12-3/TRBV12-4,TRBJ2-5
CATSRDRYQETQYF,TRBV15,TRBJ2-5
CASSVVAGKTDTQYF,TRBV9,TRBJ2-3
CSARRRSDTQYF,TRBV20-1,TRBJ2-3
CSVEDRGVETQYF,TRBV29-1,TRBJ2-5
CASSAEDRVGAFF,TRBV13,TRBJ1-1
CSARSRGSQPQNF,TRBV20-1,TRBJ1-5
CASSDAGPLEAFF,TRBV2,TRBJ1-1
CASSLEQGANTEAFF,TRBV4-3,TRBJ1-1
CASSLAPGTEETQYF,TRBV7-7,TRBJ2-5
CASSSGQYTDTQYF,TRBV12-3/TRBV12-4,TRBJ2-3
CASSSPQGRNEQFF,TRBV5-1,TRBJ2-1
CASTGLAGGFTDTQYF,TRBV7-2,TRBJ2-3
CASTTPGGVENTEAFF,TRBV6-1,TRBJ1-1
CASSPGLAVETQYF,TRBV7-2,TRBJ2-5